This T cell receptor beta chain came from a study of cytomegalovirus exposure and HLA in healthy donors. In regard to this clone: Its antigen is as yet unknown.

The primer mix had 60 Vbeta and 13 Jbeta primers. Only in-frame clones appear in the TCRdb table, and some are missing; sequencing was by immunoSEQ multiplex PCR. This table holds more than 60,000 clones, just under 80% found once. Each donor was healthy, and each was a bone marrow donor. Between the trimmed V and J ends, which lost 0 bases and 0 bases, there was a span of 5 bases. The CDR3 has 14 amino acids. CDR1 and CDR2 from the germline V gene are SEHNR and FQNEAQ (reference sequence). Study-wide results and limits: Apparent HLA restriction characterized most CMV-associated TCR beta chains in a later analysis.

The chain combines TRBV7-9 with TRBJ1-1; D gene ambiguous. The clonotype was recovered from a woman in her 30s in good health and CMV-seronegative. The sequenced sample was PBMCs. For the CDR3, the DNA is TGTGCCAGCAGCTTAGCGCGGGTGAACACTGAAGCTTTCTTT. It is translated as CASSLARVNTEAFF.